A single sample gave rise to the 27 T cell receptor beta chains below, sequenced in a study of blood T cell repertoires in COVID-19. Generated by immunoSEQ multiplex PCR, the TCRdb table keeps only in-frame clones and is missing some. This table has more than 300,000 clones, about 90% appearing once. The source material was peripheral blood. The receptors stem from a woman aged 45-59 years with COVID-19, enrolled during active disease.

The chain recombines TRBV2 with TRBJ2-7, with D possibly being TRBD1 (5 bases). CDR3 length: 14 amino acids. Germline V gene sequence: CDR1 SNHLY, CDR2 FYNNEI. V lost 8 bases to trimming and J lost 4 bases, with 18 bases between them. The CDR3 nucleotides are TGTGCCAGCTTTAAGACAGCCCGAGAGTACGAGCAGTACTTC. This gives the protein CASFKTAREYEQYF.

The V call is TRBV27, the J call TRBJ2-7; 10 nucleotides match TRBD1. V was pared by 5 bases and J by 4 bases, with 5 bases of the junction left unmatched. The CDR3 consists of 14 residues. Per germline, CDR1 MNHEY and CDR2 SMNVEV (reference sequence). The CDR3 sequence is CASSTGTGEYEQYF. As DNA, the CDR3 is TGTGCCAGCAGTACCGGGACAGGGGAATACGAGCAGTACTTC.

This chain uses TRBV27 with TRBJ1-5; D gene ambiguous. CDR3 length equals 14 residues. Germline assignment: CDR1 MNHEY and CDR2 SMNVEV (reference sequence). V shed 0 bases and J shed 3 bases, with 6 bases lying between them. CDR3 sequence: CASSLSRDNQPQHF. The CDR3 DNA follows: TGTGCCAGCAGTTTATCGAGAGACAATCAGCCCCAGCATTTT.

The count of this clone is one. The chain is built from TRBV12-3 or TRBV12-4 and TRBJ1-4; D remains unclear. V lost 5 bases to trimming and J lost 8 bases, with 12 bases between them. The CDR3 length is 13 residues. CDR3 sequence reads: CASSRPELEKLFF. CDR3 coding DNA: TGTGCCAGCAGTAGACCGGAGCTAGAAAAACTGTTTTTT.

This sequence joins TRBV15 and TRBJ2-6; unclear D gene. Per germline, CDR1 LNHNV and CDR2 YYDKDF (reference sequence). The V end lost 4 bases, the J end lost 3 bases, and 19 bases lay between the germline ends. This CDR3 is built from 18 residues. The DNA of the CDR3 is TGTGCCACCAGCATAACTCCCCCCGCCCAAATTGGGGCCAACGTCCTGACTTTC. Translation gives CATSITPPAQIGANVLTF.

This chain connects TRBV29-1 to TRBJ2-1; 7 bases are shared with TRBD1. J gave up 3 bases and V 5 bases, and 4 bases lay outside the gene matches. Germline loops: CDR1 SQVTM, CDR2 ANQGSEA. The CDR3 loop spans 13 amino acids. CDR3 sequence: CSVSDRHYNEQFF. The CDR3 DNA follows: TGCAGCGTTTCGGACAGGCACTACAATGAGCAGTTCTTC.

The chain employs TRBV25-1 and TRBJ2-7; 9 bases fit TRBD1. With 2 bases clipped from V and 5 bases from J, the junction kept 13 bases outside the gene matches. Germline values: CDR1 MGHDK, CDR2 SYGVNS. The length of the CDR3 is 17 residues. The DNA of the CDR3 is TGTGCCAGCAGTGAACGGATATTAGGGACAGGGTCACACGAGCAGTACTTC. Its translation: CASSERILGTGSHEQYF.

Only one count was recorded for this clone. V gene TRBV28 combines with J gene TRBJ2-2, with TRBD1 matching 7 bases. The CDR3 contains 13 residues. The V gene end was trimmed by 8 bases and the J gene end by 7 bases; junction bases not matched to a gene: 7. From germline, CDR1 is MDHEN and CDR2 SYDVKM. CDR3 in DNA: TGTGCCAGCGTCAACAGGGGTGTCGGGGAGCTGTTTTTT. Its protein is CASVNRGVGELFF.

This clone was seen more than once but under ten times. The chain links TRBV4-2 to TRBJ2-7, with 7 bases fitting TRBD1. The CDR3 totals 16 residues. J was trimmed by 0 bases and V by 1 base; bases with no gene match: 6. Germline V CDR1 and CDR2: LGHNA, YNFKEQ. Written as DNA, the CDR3 is TGTGCCAGCAGCCAAGTATCCGGGACAGCCTCCTACGAGCAGTACTTC. It yields the protein CASSQVSGTASYEQYF.

The V gene is TRBV29-1, the J gene TRBJ1-3; D not certain. Germline V gives CDR1 SQVTM, CDR2 ANQGSEA. CDR3 length: 13 residues. V lost 5 bases and J 0 bases, leaving 8 bases between the germline ends. CDR3: CSVSAVSGNTIYF. The CDR3 DNA follows: TGCAGCGTTTCAGCGGTCTCTGGAAACACCATATATTTT.

The chain joins TRBV2 to TRBJ1-5; the D is unclear. This CDR3 region has 15 residues. Trimming removed 3 bases at V and 7 bases at J, with 16 bases between. Germline-derived CDR1 and CDR2 are SNHLY and FYNNEI. CDR3 nucleotides: TGTGCCAGCAGTGATACGGGGAGTGGGAAGCAGCCCCAGCATTTT. It codes for CASSDTGSGKQPQHF.

The J gene is TRBJ2-3, the V gene TRBV20-1; TRBD1 matches at 7 bases. The CDR3 totals 19 residues. The ends lost 3 bases at V and 0 bases at J; junction bases unmatched: 18. The V gene's germline CDR1 is DFQATT and CDR2 SNEGSKA (reference sequence). The DNA for the CDR3 is TGCAGTGCTAGTTCCAGAGGGACAGCCGTTTCCTCTAGCACAGATACGCAGTATTTT. Encoded protein: CSASSRGTAVSSSTDTQYF.

The chain couples TRBV9 to TRBJ2-3; weak D call: TRBD1 (5 bases). Germline V CDR1 and CDR2: SGDLS, YYNGEE. CDR3 length: 14 residues. V was clipped by 0 bases and J by 6 bases, with 11 bases between them. The CDR3 coding sequence is TGTGCCAGCAGCGTAGTTTGGGGCAGGGATACGCAGTATTTT. It is translated as CASSVVWGRDTQYF.

The V gene is TRBV7-2, the J gene TRBJ1-2, with 7 positions matching TRBD1. The ends lost 5 bases at V and 4 bases at J; junction bases unmatched: 10. The CDR3 contains 15 residues. Germline V CDR1 and CDR2: SGHTA, FQGNSA. CDR3 loop: CASSPPGQLRYGYTF. For the CDR3, the DNA is TGTGCCAGCAGCCCCCCGGGACAGCTACGCTATGGCTACACCTTC.

V and J are TRBV19 and TRBJ1-6; D unclear. CDR1 is LNHDA, CDR2 SQIVND, per germline (reference sequence). The germline V and J ends were trimmed by 3 bases and 8 bases, with 8 bases remaining between them. This CDR3 spans 13 amino acids. The CDR3 loop reads CASSIADYSPLHF. CDR3 DNA: TGTGCCAGTAGTATCGCGGATTATTCACCCCTCCACTTT.

This chain connects TRBV7-9 to TRBJ2-5, with a weak D call TRBD2 (7 bases). The CDR3 totals 14 residues. The V gene's germline CDR1 is SEHNR and CDR2 FQNEAQ (reference sequence). V lost 5 bases and J lost 4, with 14 bases in between. The CDR3 coding sequence is TGTGCCAGCAGCCCACAGGGAGGGGGAGAGACCCAGTACTTC. Translated, it gives CASSPQGGGETQYF.

This clone was counted a few times. This chain joins TRBV18 and TRBJ1-3; possible D gene TRBD1, 5 bases. The CDR3 spans 15 residues. V was pared by 6 bases and J by 0 bases, with 12 bases between. Germline CDR1 KGHSH, CDR2 LQKENI. The CDR3 reads CASSTDRHSGNTIYF. The CDR3 DNA reads TGTGCCAGCTCGACAGACAGACACTCTGGAAACACCATATATTTT.

The rearrangement links TRBV15 to TRBJ1-5; TRBD1 matches 9 bases. Germline lookup yields CDR1 LNHNV and CDR2 YYDKDF (reference sequence). V shed 0 bases, J shed 7 bases, and the junction held 4 bases outside the gene matches. The CDR3 has 15 residues. CDR3 region: CATSRDGTGKQPQHF. The CDR3, as DNA: TGTGCCACCAGCAGAGATGGGACAGGGAAGCAGCCCCAGCATTTT.

The genes are TRBV27 and TRBJ2-7; D is ambiguous. Per germline, CDR1 MNHEY and CDR2 SMNVEV (reference sequence). V dropped 8 bases and J dropped 0 bases, with 11 bases sitting between them. The CDR3 spans 13 residues. The CDR3 spells CASFPYPSYEQYF. Written as DNA, the CDR3 is TGTGCCAGCTTCCCGTATCCCTCCTACGAGCAGTACTTC.

The chain recombines TRBV29-1 with TRBJ2-3; D may be TRBD1 (5 bases). This CDR3 is 14 amino acids long. V was shortened by 6 bases and J by 0 bases, with 13 bases between the two germline ends. Germline V CDR1 and CDR2: SQVTM, ANQGSEA. The CDR3 DNA is TGCAGCGTCCCCCTAAGGGGAAGCACAGATACGCAGTATTTT. Residues: CSVPLRGSTDTQYF.

Remarks on this clone: The sample carries other DNA sequences with the same CDR3. J is TRBJ2-7 and V is TRBV30, with D hard to call. V lost 1 base and J lost 1, with 2 bases in between. This CDR3 region has 11 residues. The V gene's germline CDR1 is GTSNPN and CDR2 SVGIG (reference sequence). CDR3 nucleotide sequence: TGTGCCTGGAGTGCGTCCTACGAGCAGTACTTC. Translating gives CAWSASYEQYF. Complete variable domain (other parts from reference TRBV30 and TRBJ2-7): SQTIHQWPATLVQPVGSPLSLECTVEGTSNPNLYWYRQAAGRGLQLLFYSVGIGQISSEVPQNLSASRPQDRQFILSSKKLLLSDSGFYLCAWSASYEQYFGPGTRLTVT.

This sequence joins TRBV7-2 and TRBJ1-1; D perhaps matches TRBD1 (5 bases). The CDR3 is 14 residues long. V was shortened by 1 base and J by 1 base, with 7 bases between the two germline ends. The germline CDR1 and CDR2 sequences are SGHTA and FQGNSA. Here the CDR3 reads CASSLVGANTEAFF. Written as DNA, the CDR3 is TGTGCCAGCAGCTTAGTTGGGGCGAACACTGAAGCTTTCTTT.

The J gene is TRBJ1-1, the V gene TRBV11-3; unclear D gene. The CDR3 has 13 residues. V lost 1 base and J 1 base, leaving 4 bases between the germline ends. Germline lookup yields CDR1 SGHNT and CDR2 YENEEA. CDR3: CASSLGKNTEAFF. In DNA, the CDR3 is TGTGCCAGCAGCTTAGGTAAGAACACTGAAGCTTTCTTT. The variable domain in full, completed from reference TRBV11-3 and TRBJ1-1, reads EAGVVQSPRYKIIEKKQPVAFWCNPISGHNTLYWYLQNLGQGPELLIRYENEEAVDDSQLPKDRFSAERLKGVDSTLKIQPAELGDSAVYLCASSLGKNTEAFFGQGTRLTVV.

This chain links TRBV5-1 with TRBJ2-3, with TRBD2 matching over 7 bases. J gave up 0 bases and V 7 bases, and 5 bases lay outside the gene matches. The germline V gene encodes CDR1 SGHRS and CDR2 YFSETQ. The CDR3 spans 14 residues. The CDR3 nucleotides are TGCGCCAGCCGTATGGGAGGGAGCACAGATACGCAGTATTTT. Protein product: CASRMGGSTDTQYF.

This clone was observed a handful of times. The gene calls are TRBV5-4 and TRBJ2-7, with D perhaps TRBD1 (6 bases). This CDR3 contains 13 residues. Germline values: CDR1 SGHNT, CDR2 YYREEE (reference sequence). Trimming cost V 4 bases and J 3 bases, with 11 bases left between them. CDR3: CASSPDSFYEQYF. DNA for the CDR3: TGTGCCAGCAGCCCGGACAGTTTCTACGAGCAGTACTTC. The complete variable domain, with remaining parts taken from reference TRBV5-4 and TRBJ2-7, reads ETGVTQSPTHLIKTRGQQVTLRCSSQSGHNTVSWYQQALGQGPQFIFQYYREEENGRGNFPPRFSGLQFPNYSSELNVNALELDDSALYLCASSPDSFYEQYFGPGTRLTVT.

The chain joins TRBV19 to TRBJ1-1; D call uncertain. CDR3 length equals 13 residues. Trimming removed 5 bases at V and 1 base at J, with 8 bases between. Germline-derived CDR1 and CDR2 are LNHDA and SQIVND (reference sequence). CDR3 protein: CASSWRQNTEAFF. The CDR3 region has the DNA TGTGCCAGTAGTTGGAGGCAGAACACTGAAGCTTTCTTT.

The chain carries TRBV5-1 and TRBJ1-1; a weak D match, TRBD1 (6 bases). V lost 4 bases to trimming and J lost 5 bases, with 18 bases between them. This CDR3 has 15 residues. Germline loops: CDR1 SGHRS, CDR2 YFSETQ. CDR3 sequence: CASSPTGSGGTEAFF. In DNA, the CDR3 is TGCGCCAGCAGCCCAACAGGGTCTGGAGGTACTGAAGCTTTCTTT.